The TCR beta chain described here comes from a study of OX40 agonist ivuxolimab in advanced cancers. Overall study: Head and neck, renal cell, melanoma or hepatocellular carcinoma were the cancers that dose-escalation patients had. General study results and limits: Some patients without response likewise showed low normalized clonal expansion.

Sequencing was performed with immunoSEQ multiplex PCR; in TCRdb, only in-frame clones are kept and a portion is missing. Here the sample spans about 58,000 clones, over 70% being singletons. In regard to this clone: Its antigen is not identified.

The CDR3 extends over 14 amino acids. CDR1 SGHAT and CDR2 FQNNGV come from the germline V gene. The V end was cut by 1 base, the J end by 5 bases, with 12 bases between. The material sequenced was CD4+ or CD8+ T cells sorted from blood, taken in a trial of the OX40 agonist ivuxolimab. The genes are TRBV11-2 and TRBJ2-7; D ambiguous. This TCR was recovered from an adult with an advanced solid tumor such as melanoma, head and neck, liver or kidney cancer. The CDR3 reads CASSLGYRFDEQYF. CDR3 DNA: TGTGCCAGCAGCTTAGGCTACCGGTTCGACGAGCAGTACTTC.